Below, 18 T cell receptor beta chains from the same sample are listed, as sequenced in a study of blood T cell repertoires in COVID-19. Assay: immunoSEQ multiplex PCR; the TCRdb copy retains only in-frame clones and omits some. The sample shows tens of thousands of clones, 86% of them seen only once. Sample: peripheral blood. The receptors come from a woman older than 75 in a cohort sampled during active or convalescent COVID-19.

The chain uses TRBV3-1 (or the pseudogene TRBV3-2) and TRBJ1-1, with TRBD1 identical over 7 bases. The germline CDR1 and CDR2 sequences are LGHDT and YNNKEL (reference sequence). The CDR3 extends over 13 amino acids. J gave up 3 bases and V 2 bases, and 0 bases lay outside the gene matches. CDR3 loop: CASSQQGDTEAFF. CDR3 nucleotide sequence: TGTGCCAGCAGCCAACAGGGGGACACTGAAGCTTTCTTT.

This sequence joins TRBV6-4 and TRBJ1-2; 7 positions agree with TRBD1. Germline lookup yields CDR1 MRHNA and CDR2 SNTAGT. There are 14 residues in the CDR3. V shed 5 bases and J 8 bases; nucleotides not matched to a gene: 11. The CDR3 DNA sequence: TGTGCCAGCAGTCCTGACAGGGACCTTCGGGGCTACACCTTC. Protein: CASSPDRDLRGYTF.

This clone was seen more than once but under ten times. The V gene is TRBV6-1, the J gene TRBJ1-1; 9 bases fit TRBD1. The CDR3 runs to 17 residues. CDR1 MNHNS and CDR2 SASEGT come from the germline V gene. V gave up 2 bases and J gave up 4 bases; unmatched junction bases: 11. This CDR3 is CASSEIRDRARGTEAFF. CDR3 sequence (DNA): TGTGCCAGCAGTGAAATCAGGGACAGGGCTCGTGGCACTGAAGCTTTCTTT.

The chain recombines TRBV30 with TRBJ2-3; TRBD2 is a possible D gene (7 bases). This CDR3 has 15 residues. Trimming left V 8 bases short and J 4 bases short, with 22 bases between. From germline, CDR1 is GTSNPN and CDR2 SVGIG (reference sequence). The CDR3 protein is CAAGVGGASADTQYF. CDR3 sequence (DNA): TGTGCCGCAGGGGTAGGGGGGGCCTCGGCAGATACGCAGTATTTT.

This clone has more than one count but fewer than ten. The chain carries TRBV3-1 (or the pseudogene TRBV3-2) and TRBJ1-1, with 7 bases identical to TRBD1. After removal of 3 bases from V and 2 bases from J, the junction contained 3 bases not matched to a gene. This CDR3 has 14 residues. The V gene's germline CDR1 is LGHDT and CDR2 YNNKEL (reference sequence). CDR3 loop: CASSHSGGNTEAFF. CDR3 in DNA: TGTGCCAGCAGCCACTCAGGGGGTAACACTGAAGCTTTCTTT.

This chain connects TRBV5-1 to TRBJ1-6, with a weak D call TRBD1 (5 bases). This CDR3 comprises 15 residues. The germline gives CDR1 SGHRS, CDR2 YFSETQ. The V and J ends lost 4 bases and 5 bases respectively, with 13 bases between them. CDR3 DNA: TGCGCCAGCAGCCTGATGACAGATAATAATTCACCCCTCCACTTT. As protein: CASSLMTDNNSPLHF.

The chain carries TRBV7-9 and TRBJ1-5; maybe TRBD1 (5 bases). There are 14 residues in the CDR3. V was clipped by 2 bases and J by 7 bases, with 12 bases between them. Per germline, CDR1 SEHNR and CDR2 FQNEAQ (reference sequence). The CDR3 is CASSLMSGQQPQHF. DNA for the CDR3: TGTGCCAGCAGCTTAATGTCAGGGCAGCAGCCCCAGCATTTT.

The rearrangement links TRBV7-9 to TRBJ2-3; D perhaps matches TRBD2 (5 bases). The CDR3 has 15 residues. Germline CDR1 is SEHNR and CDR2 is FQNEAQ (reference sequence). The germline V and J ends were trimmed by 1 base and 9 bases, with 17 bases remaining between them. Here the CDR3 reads CASSLVGGYSVTQYF. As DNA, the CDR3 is TGTGCCAGCAGCTTAGTCGGCGGGTATAGCGTGACGCAGTATTTT. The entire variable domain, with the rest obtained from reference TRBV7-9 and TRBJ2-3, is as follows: DTGVSQNPRHKITKRGQNVTFRCDPISEHNRLYWYRQTLGQGPEFLTYFQNEAQLEKSRLLSDRFSAERPKGSFSTLEIQRTEQGDSAMYLCASSLVGGYSVTQYFGPGTRLTVL.

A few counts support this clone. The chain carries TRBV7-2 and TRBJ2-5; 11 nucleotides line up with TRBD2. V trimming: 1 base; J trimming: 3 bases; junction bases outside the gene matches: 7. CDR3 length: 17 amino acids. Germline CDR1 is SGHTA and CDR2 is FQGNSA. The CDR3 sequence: CASSLVGTSGSKETQYF. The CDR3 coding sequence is TGTGCCAGCAGCTTAGTGGGAACTAGCGGGAGTAAAGAGACCCAGTACTTC.

CDR3 nucleotide sequence: TGTGCCAGCAGCCAAGATAGGACAGGGGATGGCTACACCTTC. This encodes CASSQDRTGDGYTF. The gene calls are TRBV3-1 (or the pseudogene TRBV3-2) and TRBJ1-2; 9 bases align to TRBD1. The germline gives CDR1 LGHDT, CDR2 YNNKEL (reference sequence). Trimming removed 0 bases from V and 6 bases from J; junction bases left unmatched: 2. The CDR3 sequence is 14 residues long.

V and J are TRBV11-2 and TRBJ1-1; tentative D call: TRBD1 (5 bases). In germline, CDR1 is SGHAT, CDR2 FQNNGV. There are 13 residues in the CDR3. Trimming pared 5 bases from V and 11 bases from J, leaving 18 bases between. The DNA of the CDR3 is TGTGCCAGCAGCATCCAGAAAGGTTCAGGGGCTTTCTTT. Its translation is CASSIQKGSGAFF.

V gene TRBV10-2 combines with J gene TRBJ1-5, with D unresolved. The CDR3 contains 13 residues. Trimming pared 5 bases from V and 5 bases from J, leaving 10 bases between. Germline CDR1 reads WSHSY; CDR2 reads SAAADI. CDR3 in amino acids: CASSLYDDQPQHF. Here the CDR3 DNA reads TGCGCCAGCAGTCTCTATGATGATCAGCCCCAGCATTTT.

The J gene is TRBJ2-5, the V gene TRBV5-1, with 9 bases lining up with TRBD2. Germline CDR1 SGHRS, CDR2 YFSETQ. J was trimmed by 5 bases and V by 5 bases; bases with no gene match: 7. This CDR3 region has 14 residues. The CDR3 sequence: CASRPRAGGETQYF. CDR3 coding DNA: TGCGCCAGCAGGCCAAGAGCGGGAGGTGAGACCCAGTACTTC.

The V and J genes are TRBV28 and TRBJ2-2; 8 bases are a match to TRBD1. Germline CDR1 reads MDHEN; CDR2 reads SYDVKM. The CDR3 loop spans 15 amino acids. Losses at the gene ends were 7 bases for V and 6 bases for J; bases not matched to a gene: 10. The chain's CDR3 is CASINGDRQAGELFF. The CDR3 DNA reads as TGTGCCAGCATCAATGGGGACAGGCAGGCCGGGGAGCTGTTTTTT.

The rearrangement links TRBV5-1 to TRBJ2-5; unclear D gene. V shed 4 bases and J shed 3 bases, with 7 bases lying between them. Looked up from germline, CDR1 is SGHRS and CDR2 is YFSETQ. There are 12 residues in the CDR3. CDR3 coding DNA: TGCGCCAGCAGCCCGGCGGAAGAGACCCAGTACTTC. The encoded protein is CASSPAEETQYF.

The CDR3 reads CASSQVATDTQYF. CDR3 DNA: TGTGCCAGCAGCCAAGTAGCCACAGATACGCAGTATTTT. The V and J genes are TRBV3-1 (or the pseudogene TRBV3-2) and TRBJ2-3; D uncertain. Germline CDR1 reads LGHDT; CDR2 reads YNNKEL (reference sequence). The germline V and J ends were trimmed by 1 base and 2 bases, with 4 bases remaining between them. This CDR3 spans 13 amino acids.

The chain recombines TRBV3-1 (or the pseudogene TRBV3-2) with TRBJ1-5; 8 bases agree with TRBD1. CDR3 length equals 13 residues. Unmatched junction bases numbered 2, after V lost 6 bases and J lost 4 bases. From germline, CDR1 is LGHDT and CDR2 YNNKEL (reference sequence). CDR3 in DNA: TGTGCCAGCAGAGGACAGGGAAATCAGCCCCAGCATTTT. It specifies CASRGQGNQPQHF.

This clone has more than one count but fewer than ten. CDR3 sequence (DNA): TGTGCCAGCAGTTATACAGGAGACAATCAGCCCCAGCATTTT. It translates to CASSYTGDNQPQHF. The chain recombines TRBV6-5 with TRBJ1-5; maybe TRBD1 (5 bases). Germline CDR1 is MNHEY and CDR2 is SVGAGI. The CDR3 has 14 amino acids. V shed 3 bases and J shed 3 bases, with 9 bases lying between them.